A selection of T cell receptor beta chains follows, all from one sample in a study of blood T cell repertoires in COVID-19. Here immunoSEQ multiplex PCR was the method, and the copy in TCRdb shows in-frame clones only, minus some. The sample includes about 130,000 clones, 75% to 90% seen only once; the top ten take 15% to 20%. The source material was PBMCs or T cells enriched from blood (not recorded which). These receptors were taken from a man aged 25 to 40 who had recovered from COVID-19. The CDR3 runs from the conserved cysteine through the conserved F or W. D genes are given only for firm matches. Only part of the rows carry a size: once, few, many, or a class if the clone is expanded.

v_call: TRBV5-4; j_call: TRBJ1-4; d_call: .; clone_size: few; cdr3_nt: TGTGCCAGCAGGCCAGGGAGGAACGAAAAACTGTTTTTT; cdr3_aa: CASRPGRNEKLFF
v_call: TRBV2; j_call: TRBJ1-2; d_call: .; clone_size: few; cdr3_nt: TGTGCCAGCAGTGAACTCTCAGAGGGTGGCTACACCTTC; cdr3_aa: CASSELSEGGYTF
v_call: TRBV6-5; j_call: TRBJ2-5; d_call: .; clone_size: once; cdr3_nt: TGTGCCAGCAGTTCCCTATTCAGGAGGAGGAAAGAGACCCAGTACTTC; cdr3_aa: CASSSLFRRRKETQYF
v_call: TRBV2; j_call: TRBJ1-6; d_call: .; clone_size: .; cdr3_nt: TGTGCCAGCAGTGAATTGAGCGGTAATTCACCCCTCCACTTT; cdr3_aa: CASSELSGNSPLHF
v_call: TRBV7-9; j_call: TRBJ2-7; d_call: .; clone_size: .; cdr3_nt: TGTGCCAGCAGCTTACAGGCCGAGCAGTACTTC; cdr3_aa: CASSLQAEQYF
v_call: TRBV6-5; j_call: TRBJ1-4; d_call: TRBD1; clone_size: .; cdr3_nt: TGTGCCAGCAGGGAGACAGGGAGTGAAAAACTGTTTTTT; cdr3_aa: CASRETGSEKLFF
v_call: TRBV27; j_call: TRBJ1-6; d_call: .; clone_size: .; cdr3_nt: TGTGCCAGCAGTTTAAACCGGGACAACTATAATTCACCCCTCCACTTT; cdr3_aa: CASSLNRDNYNSPLHF
v_call: TRBV27; j_call: TRBJ1-2; d_call: TRBD1; clone_size: .; cdr3_nt: TGTGCCAGCAGTTTAGGGGCAGGGGGCAACTATGGCTACACCTTC; cdr3_aa: CASSLGAGGNYGYTF
v_call: TRBV6-5; j_call: TRBJ2-7; d_call: .; clone_size: .; cdr3_nt: TGTGCCAGCAGTAACTCACCGGAGAAAACCTACGAGCAGTACTTC; cdr3_aa: CASSNSPEKTYEQYF
v_call: TRBV7-2; j_call: TRBJ1-3; d_call: .; clone_size: few; cdr3_nt: TGTGCCAGCAGCTTACGTGCGGAGGGTCTCGGAAACACCATATATTTT; cdr3_aa: CASSLRAEGLGNTIYF
v_call: TRBV10-3; j_call: TRBJ1-5; d_call: .; clone_size: .; cdr3_nt: TGTGCCATCAGTGACAAGGACAGTCCCAATCAGCCCCAGCATTTT; cdr3_aa: CAISDKDSPNQPQHF
v_call: TRBV6-4; j_call: TRBJ2-3; d_call: TRBD1; clone_size: few; cdr3_nt: TGTGCCAGCAGCGATCGACAGGGTTCAGATACGCAGTATTTT; cdr3_aa: CASSDRQGSDTQYF
v_call: TRBV5-6; j_call: TRBJ1-5; d_call: .; clone_size: .; cdr3_nt: TGTGCCAGCAGCCCCTGGCAGGGCGGATCTCAGCCCCAGCATTTT; cdr3_aa: CASSPWQGGSQPQHF
v_call: TRBV12-3/TRBV12-4; j_call: TRBJ1-2; d_call: TRBD1; clone_size: .; cdr3_nt: TGTGCCACCAGGACAGGGACTTACTATGGCTACACCTTC; cdr3_aa: CATRTGTYYGYTF
v_call: TRBV28; j_call: TRBJ1-2; d_call: TRBD1; clone_size: once; cdr3_nt: TGTGCCAGCAGTGCCGACGGACAGGGTTATCGCTACACCTTC; cdr3_aa: CASSADGQGYRYTF
v_call: TRBV3-1/TRBV3-2; j_call: TRBJ1-6; d_call: .; clone_size: .; cdr3_nt: TGTGCCAGCAGCCAAGTTACCGGAGGAAATGAGCCCCTCCACTTT; cdr3_aa: CASSQVTGGNEPLHF
v_call: TRBV6-5; j_call: TRBJ1-3; d_call: .; clone_size: few; cdr3_nt: TGTGCCAGCATTCGGGTCCCTGGAAACACCATATATTTT; cdr3_aa: CASIRVPGNTIYF
v_call: TRBV9; j_call: TRBJ2-1; d_call: .; clone_size: .; cdr3_nt: TGTGCCAGCAGCGTAGTTGTGAGCTCCTACAATGAGCAGTTCTTC; cdr3_aa: CASSVVVSSYNEQFF
v_call: TRBV25-1; j_call: TRBJ1-2; d_call: .; clone_size: .; cdr3_nt: TGTGCCAGCAGTGAATACGGCAGGGGAGGCTACACCTTC; cdr3_aa: CASSEYGRGGYTF
v_call: TRBV27; j_call: TRBJ1-5; d_call: .; clone_size: .; cdr3_nt: TGTGCCAGCAGTTTACGGGTTTCCAGCCAGCCCCAGCATTTT; cdr3_aa: CASSLRVSSQPQHF
v_call: TRBV19; j_call: TRBJ1-2; d_call: TRBD1; clone_size: .; cdr3_nt: TGTGCCATCAACGACAGGGCCTATGGCTACACCTTC; cdr3_aa: CAINDRAYGYTF
v_call: TRBV2; j_call: TRBJ2-6; d_call: TRBD1; clone_size: .; cdr3_nt: TGTGCCAGCAGGGGGGACAGGTCGGGCTCTGGGGCCAACGTCCTGACTTTC; cdr3_aa: CASRGDRSGSGANVLTF
v_call: TRBV30; j_call: TRBJ2-7; d_call: .; clone_size: .; cdr3_nt: TGTGCCTGGAGGGCCTCTGGGGGGTCCCACGAGCAGTACTTC; cdr3_aa: CAWRASGGSHEQYF
v_call: TRBV7-9; j_call: TRBJ1-1; d_call: TRBD1; clone_size: few; cdr3_nt: TGTGCCAGCAGCACTTGGACAGGGAACGGTGAAGCTTTCTTT; cdr3_aa: CASSTWTGNGEAFF
v_call: TRBV7-2; j_call: TRBJ2-1; d_call: .; clone_size: .; cdr3_nt: TGTGCCAGCAGCGTAGGAAGTCAGGGCAATGAGCAGTTCTTC; cdr3_aa: CASSVGSQGNEQFF
v_call: TRBV5-1; j_call: TRBJ2-1; d_call: TRBD1; clone_size: .; cdr3_nt: TGCGCCAGCAGCCCCGGGACAGGGGTGAGGCAGTTCTTC; cdr3_aa: CASSPGTGVRQFF
v_call: TRBV28; j_call: TRBJ1-1; d_call: .; clone_size: .; cdr3_nt: TGTGCCAGTAGGGATCTTGGACATGGGAACACTGAAGCTTTCTTT; cdr3_aa: CASRDLGHGNTEAFF
v_call: TRBV30; j_call: TRBJ1-5; d_call: .; clone_size: .; cdr3_nt: TGTGCCTGGGCAACGGGGGTAGGGCAGCCCCAGCATTTT; cdr3_aa: CAWATGVGQPQHF
v_call: TRBV13; j_call: TRBJ2-7; d_call: TRBD2; clone_size: .; cdr3_nt: TGTGCCAGCAGCTTAGATCTGGACGCGGGAGGGCCTGTCGAGCAGTACTTC; cdr3_aa: CASSLDLDAGGPVEQYF
v_call: TRBV5-1; j_call: TRBJ2-1; d_call: TRBD1; clone_size: once; cdr3_nt: TGCGCCAGCAAGCCCGGGACAGGGACTTACAATGAGCAGTTCTTC; cdr3_aa: CASKPGTGTYNEQFF
v_call: TRBV29-1; j_call: TRBJ1-5; d_call: .; clone_size: .; cdr3_nt: TGCAGCGACAAGGAGATTAATCAGCCCCAGCATTTT; cdr3_aa: CSDKEINQPQHF
v_call: TRBV7-9; j_call: TRBJ1-2; d_call: TRBD1; clone_size: few; cdr3_nt: TGTGCCAGCAGCTTGGGACAGGGCCCCTCTAACTATGGCTACACCTTC; cdr3_aa: CASSLGQGPSNYGYTF
v_call: TRBV4-1; j_call: TRBJ2-2; d_call: TRBD2; clone_size: .; cdr3_nt: TGCGCCAGTAGAAGCGGGAGGGGCACCGGGGAGCTGTTTTTT; cdr3_aa: CASRSGRGTGELFF
v_call: TRBV4-1; j_call: TRBJ1-4; d_call: .; clone_size: few; cdr3_nt: TGCGCCAGCAGCCAAGGGGCAGGGTGGGGCGAAAAACTGTTTTTT; cdr3_aa: CASSQGAGWGEKLFF
v_call: TRBV7-9; j_call: TRBJ1-4; d_call: .; clone_size: .; cdr3_nt: TGTGCCAGCAGCTTAGGTCGGGGGAACGAAAAACTGTTTTTT; cdr3_aa: CASSLGRGNEKLFF
v_call: TRBV18; j_call: TRBJ2-3; d_call: TRBD2; clone_size: .; cdr3_nt: TGTGCCAGCTCACCCCCGGGAGGGGGCACAGATACGCAGTATTTT; cdr3_aa: CASSPPGGGTDTQYF
v_call: TRBV27; j_call: TRBJ1-5; d_call: TRBD1; clone_size: medium-sized; cdr3_nt: TGTGCCAGCGCCGACAGGGGGAGCAATCAGCCCCAGCATTTT; cdr3_aa: CASADRGSNQPQHF
v_call: TRBV20-1; j_call: TRBJ2-3; d_call: TRBD2; clone_size: once; cdr3_nt: TGCAGTGCTAGTTCCAGCACTAGCGGGGGGCGTAATACGCAGTATTTT; cdr3_aa: CSASSSTSGGRNTQYF
v_call: TRBV27; j_call: TRBJ1-1; d_call: .; clone_size: .; cdr3_nt: TGTGCCAGCAGTTTACTAGGGAGCACTGAAGCTTTCTTT; cdr3_aa: CASSLLGSTEAFF
v_call: TRBV3-1/TRBV3-2; j_call: TRBJ1-2; d_call: .; clone_size: .; cdr3_nt: TGTGCCAGCAGCCAGAGTAGCACTAACTATGGCTACACCTTC; cdr3_aa: CASSQSSTNYGYTF
v_call: TRBV28; j_call: TRBJ2-7; d_call: TRBD1; clone_size: .; cdr3_nt: TGTGCCAGCAGCCAGACAGGGACCGCCTACGAGCAGTACTTC; cdr3_aa: CASSQTGTAYEQYF
v_call: TRBV5-5; j_call: TRBJ1-2; d_call: TRBD1; clone_size: .; cdr3_nt: TGTGCCAGCAGCTTGAATAGGGACAGGGGGCTTTATGGCTACACCTTC; cdr3_aa: CASSLNRDRGLYGYTF
v_call: TRBV29-1; j_call: TRBJ2-7; d_call: TRBD1; clone_size: .; cdr3_nt: TGCAGCGTTGAACAGGGACAGAGACCCTACGAGCAGTACTTC; cdr3_aa: CSVEQGQRPYEQYF
v_call: TRBV6-6; j_call: TRBJ1-3; d_call: .; clone_size: .; cdr3_nt: TGTGCCAGCAGTTACTTCGAGTCTGGAAACACCATATATTTT; cdr3_aa: CASSYFESGNTIYF
v_call: TRBV7-9; j_call: TRBJ2-1; d_call: TRBD2; clone_size: .; cdr3_nt: TGTGCCAGCGGCGGGACTAGCGGGAGCTCCTACAATGAGCAGTTCTTC; cdr3_aa: CASGGTSGSSYNEQFF
v_call: TRBV27; j_call: TRBJ1-6; d_call: TRBD1; clone_size: .; cdr3_nt: TGTGCCAGCAGTTCAAATTTGGGACAGGGGCCGCAGTCACCCCTCCACTTT; cdr3_aa: CASSSNLGQGPQSPLHF
v_call: TRBV10-1; j_call: TRBJ1-3; d_call: TRBD1; clone_size: once; cdr3_nt: TGCGCCAGCAGTGAGTCGACAGGGCAAGCTGGAAACACCATATATTTT; cdr3_aa: CASSESTGQAGNTIYF
v_call: TRBV27; j_call: TRBJ1-1; d_call: TRBD1; clone_size: .; cdr3_nt: TGTGCCAGCAGTTTATATGGGACAGGGGTAGCTTTCTTT; cdr3_aa: CASSLYGTGVAFF
v_call: TRBV2; j_call: TRBJ1-1; d_call: .; clone_size: once; cdr3_nt: TGTGCCAGCAGTGACCGGACAGCGAACACTGAAGCTTTCTTT; cdr3_aa: CASSDRTANTEAFF